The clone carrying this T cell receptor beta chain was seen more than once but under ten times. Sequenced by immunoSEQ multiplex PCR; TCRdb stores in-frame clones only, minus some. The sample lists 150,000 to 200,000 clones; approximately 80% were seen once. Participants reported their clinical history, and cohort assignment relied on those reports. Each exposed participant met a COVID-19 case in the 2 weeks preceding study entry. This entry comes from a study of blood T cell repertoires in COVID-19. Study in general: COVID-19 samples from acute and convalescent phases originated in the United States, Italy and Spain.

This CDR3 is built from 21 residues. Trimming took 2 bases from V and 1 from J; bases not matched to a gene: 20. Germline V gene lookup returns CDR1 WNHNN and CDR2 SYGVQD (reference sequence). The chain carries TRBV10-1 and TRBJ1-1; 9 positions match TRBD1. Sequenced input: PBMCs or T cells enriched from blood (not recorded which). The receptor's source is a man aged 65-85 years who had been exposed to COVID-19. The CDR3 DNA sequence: TGCGCCAGCAGTGAGAGGGACAGGGTCAGGCTTCCCAAGGGTCCGAACACTGAAGCTTTCTTT. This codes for CASSERDRVRLPKGPNTEAFF.